The rows below give T cell receptor beta chains drawn from one sample of a study of sequential checkpoint blockade in melanoma. Libraries were prepared by immunoSEQ multiplex PCR; TCRdb keeps only in-frame clonotypes and omits some of them. Of about 18,000 clones listed, approximately 77% are singletons. This specimen was CD8+ T cells sorted from blood (inferred from file names), taken from a patient given nivolumab and ipilimumab in sequence. These receptors came from a human donor with melanoma. Each CDR3 is given with its conserved first and last residue. The D gene is left open where the match is weak. A row's size may be missing; if present it is once, few, many or a size class.

TRBJ2-1,TRBD2,NA,TRBV11-3,15,TGTGCCAGCAGCTTAGCCCCGGGACTATTCAATGAGCAGTTCTTC,CASSLAPGLFNEQFF
TRBJ1-1,NA,NA,TRBV6-5,15,TGTGCCAGCAGCCAGTACAGACAGATTAACACTGAAGCTTTCTTT,CASSQYRQINTEAFF
TRBJ2-7,NA,NA,TRBV14,14,TGTGCCAGCAGCCAAACACAGGGTGCCTACGAGCAGTACTTC,CASSQTQGAYEQYF
TRBJ2-7,TRBD2,NA,TRBV5-4,15,TGTGCCAGCAGCTTGAGCGGGGGCCGATCCTACGAGCAGTACTTC,CASSLSGGRSYEQYF
TRBJ1-2,NA,NA,TRBV10-3,11,TGTGCCATCAGTGCGGAGGGCCGCTACACCTTC,CAISAEGRYTF
TRBJ2-1,NA,once,TRBV27,17,TGTGCCAGCAGTTTATCCCCTGGTCTAGCGAGTTACAATGAGCAGTTCTTC,CASSLSPGLASYNEQFF
TRBJ1-4,NA,NA,TRBV11-2,17,TGTGCCAGCAGCTTTTTTTTGTTTCAGGGCGGTAATGAAAAACTGTTTTTT,CASSFFLFQGGNEKLFF
TRBJ2-1,TRBD2,few,TRBV7-8,15,TGTGCCAGCAGCTCATCTAGCGGAGGGAGTGGTGAGCAGTTCTTC,CASSSSSGGSGEQFF
TRBJ1-1,NA,NA,TRBV10-2,13,TGCGCCAGCAGTTCTTCAGGGTGGACTGAAGCTTTCTTT,CASSSSGWTEAFF
TRBJ2-7,NA,NA,TRBV13,12,TGTGCCAGCTCCTCACAGCACTACGAGCAGTACTTC,CASSSQHYEQYF
TRBJ2-7,NA,NA,TRBV4-3,11,TGCGCCAGCAGCCTAGGGGGCGAGCAGTACTTC,CASSLGGEQYF
TRBJ2-7,TRBD1,NA,TRBV5-1,17,TGCGCCAGCAGCTTGGCCAGAGGGGGCCCGACCTCCTACGAGCAGTACTTC,CASSLARGGPTSYEQYF
TRBJ1-2,NA,once,TRBV5-3,11,TGTGCCAGAAGCTTGGATACGGGGTACACCTTC,CARSLDTGYTF
TRBJ1-2,NA,NA,TRBV5-4,13,TGTGCCAGCAGCCTTTGGACAGCCCCTGGCTACACCTTC,CASSLWTAPGYTF
TRBJ2-7,NA,NA,TRBV20-1,11,TGCAGTGCTAGATCGTCCTACGAGCAGTACTTC,CSARSSYEQYF
TRBJ1-5,NA,NA,TRBV5-8,15,TGTGCCAGCAGCGTAGACAGTCAAGGCAATCAGCCCCAGCATTTT,CASSVDSQGNQPQHF
TRBJ2-7,TRBD2,NA,TRBV28,14,TGTGCCAGTCTGAAAGGGAGGGGCTCCTACGAGCAGTACTTC,CASLKGRGSYEQYF
TRBJ1-5,NA,few,TRBV21-1,11,TGTGCCAGCAGCAACAGTCAGCCCCAGCATTTT,CASSNSQPQHF
TRBJ2-7,NA,NA,TRBV6-5,13,TGTGCCAGCAGTTACTCGAGAGGCTACGAGCAGTACTTC,CASSYSRGYEQYF
TRBJ2-7,TRBD2,NA,TRBV28,16,TGTGCCAGCAGTTTAGCTTCCGGGACTAGCAGGTACGAGCAGTACTTC,CASSLASGTSRYEQYF
TRBJ2-2,NA,NA,TRBV7-3,13,TGTGCCAGCAGCTCTACAGACCCCGGGGAGCTGTTTTTT,CASSSTDPGELFF
TRBJ2-7,NA,NA,TRBV11-2,14,TGTGCCAGCAGCTTGCATGGGGGGACCTACGAGCAGTACTTC,CASSLHGGTYEQYF
TRBJ1-2,NA,NA,TRBV4-1,16,TGCGCCAGCAGCCAAGTGTCTGCGAACTCTAACTATGGCTACACCTTC,CASSQVSANSNYGYTF
TRBJ1-2,TRBD1,few,TRBV5-5,15,TGTGCCAGCAGCACTGGACAGGGGATGGACTATGGCTACACCTTC,CASSTGQGMDYGYTF
TRBJ1-2,NA,NA,TRBV5-1,15,TGCGCCAGCAGCTTGGGACGGGCCGGAGGCTATGGCTACACCTTC,CASSLGRAGGYGYTF
TRBJ2-1,TRBD2,NA,TRBV10-3,14,TGTGCCATCAGTGGCAACGGAGCGGGGAATGAGCAGTTCTTC,CAISGNGAGNEQFF
TRBJ2-7,TRBD2,NA,TRBV6-7,19,TGTGCCAGCAGTTCACAACCGGGATTAGGGACTAGCGGGGACTACGAGCAGTACTTC,CASSSQPGLGTSGDYEQYF